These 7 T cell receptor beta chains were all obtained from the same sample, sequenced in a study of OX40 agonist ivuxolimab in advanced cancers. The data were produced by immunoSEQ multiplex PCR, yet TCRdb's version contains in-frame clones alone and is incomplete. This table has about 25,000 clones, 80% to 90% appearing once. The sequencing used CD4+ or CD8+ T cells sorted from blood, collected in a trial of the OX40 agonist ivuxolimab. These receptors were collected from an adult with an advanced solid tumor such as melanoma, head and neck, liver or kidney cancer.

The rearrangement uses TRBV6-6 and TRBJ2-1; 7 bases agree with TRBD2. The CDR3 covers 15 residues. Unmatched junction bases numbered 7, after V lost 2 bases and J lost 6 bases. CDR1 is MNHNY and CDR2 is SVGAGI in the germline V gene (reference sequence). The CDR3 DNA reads TGTGCCAGCAGTTACACTGGACTAGTAAGCAATGAGCAGTTCTTC. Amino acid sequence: CASSYTGLVSNEQFF.

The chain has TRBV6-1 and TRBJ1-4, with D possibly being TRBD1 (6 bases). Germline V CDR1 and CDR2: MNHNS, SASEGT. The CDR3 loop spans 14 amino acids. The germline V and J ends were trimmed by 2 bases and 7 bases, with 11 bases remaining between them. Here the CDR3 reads CASSEWTQGEKLFF. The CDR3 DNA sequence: TGTGCCAGCAGTGAATGGACACAGGGTGAAAAACTGTTTTTT.

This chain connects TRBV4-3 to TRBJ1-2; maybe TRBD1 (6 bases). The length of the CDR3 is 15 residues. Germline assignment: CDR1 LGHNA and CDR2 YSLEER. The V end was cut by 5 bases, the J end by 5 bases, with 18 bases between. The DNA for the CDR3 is TGCGCCAGCAGCGGTCCTGGGACAAAACTTTATGGCTACACCTTC. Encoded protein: CASSGPGTKLYGYTF.

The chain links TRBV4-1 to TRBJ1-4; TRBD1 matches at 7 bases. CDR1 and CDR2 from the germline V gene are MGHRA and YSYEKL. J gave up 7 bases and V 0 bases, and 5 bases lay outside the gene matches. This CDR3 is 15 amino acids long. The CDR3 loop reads CASSQEPRGGEKLFF. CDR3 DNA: TGCGCCAGCAGCCAAGAACCCAGGGGGGGTGAAAAACTGTTTTTT.

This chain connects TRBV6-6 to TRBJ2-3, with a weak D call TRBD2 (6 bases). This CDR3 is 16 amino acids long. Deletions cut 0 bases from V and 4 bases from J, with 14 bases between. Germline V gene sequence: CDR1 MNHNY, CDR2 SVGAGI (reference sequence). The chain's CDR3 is CASSYSGAGGADTQYF. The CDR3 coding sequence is TGTGCCAGCAGTTACTCGGGAGCGGGTGGGGCAGATACGCAGTATTTT.

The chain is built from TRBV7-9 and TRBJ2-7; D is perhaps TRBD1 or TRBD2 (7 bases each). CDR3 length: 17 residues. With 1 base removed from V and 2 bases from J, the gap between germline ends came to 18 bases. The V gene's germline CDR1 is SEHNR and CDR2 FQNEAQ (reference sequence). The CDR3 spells CASSLDREGAQTYEQYF. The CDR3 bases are TGTGCCAGCAGCTTAGATAGGGAGGGGGCGCAGACCTACGAGCAGTACTTC. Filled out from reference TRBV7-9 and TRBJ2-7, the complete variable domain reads DTGVSQNPRHKITKRGQNVTFRCDPISEHNRLYWYRQTLGQGPEFLTYFQNEAQLEKSRLLSDRFSAERPKGSFSTLEIQRTEQGDSAMYLCASSLDREGAQTYEQYFGPGTRLTVT.

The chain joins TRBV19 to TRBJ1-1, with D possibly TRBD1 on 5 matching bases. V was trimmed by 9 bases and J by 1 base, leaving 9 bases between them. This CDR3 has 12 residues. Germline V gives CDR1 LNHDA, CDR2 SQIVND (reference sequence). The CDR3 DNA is TGTGCCAGCAGACAGAAGAACACTGAAGCTTTCTTT. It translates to CASRQKNTEAFF.